The entry that follows covers one T cell receptor beta chain sequence. The record originates from a study of blood T cell repertoires in COVID-19. About the study: Sample material is recorded as cDNA or gDNA derived from T cells, B-cell-depleted T cells, or PBMCs.

Source study methods: By means of reference gene primer amplification, nucleated cell counts were estimated. TCRdb's table, derived via immunoSEQ multiplex PCR, lists solely in-frame clones and lacks some. V, J and clone size are those of that table, while D and trimming were read from the DNA. The repertoire holds 260,000 or so clones, about 85% seen once, with roughly 2.7% in the top ten. Recovered status applied to Cohort 3 donors who had two consecutive negative PCRs. It also applied to those with clearance or with symptom resolution. The CDR3 runs 16 residues. V trimming: 5 bases; J trimming: 4 bases; junction bases outside the gene matches: 8. The germline gives CDR1 LNHNV, CDR2 YYDKDF (reference sequence).

This receptor was identified in a woman between 45 and 60 years old who had recovered from COVID-19. What was sequenced was PBMCs or T cells enriched from blood (not recorded which). The V call is TRBV15, the J call TRBJ2-5, with TRBD1 identical over 12 bases. The DNA of the CDR3 is TGTGCCACCAGCGGACTAGGGACAGGGGGCGGAGAGACCCAGTACTTC. Its protein product is CATSGLGTGGGETQYF.